This T cell receptor beta chain was recovered during a study of blood T cell repertoires in COVID-19. Generated by immunoSEQ multiplex PCR, the TCRdb table keeps only in-frame clones and is missing some. The table records roughly 350,000 clones, roughly 85% of them present only once. This clone has a single count. V lost 5 bases and J 4 bases, leaving 9 bases between the germline ends. The germline CDR1 and CDR2 sequences are LNHDA and SQIVND (reference sequence). There are 12 residues in the CDR3. Sample: peripheral blood. The clonotype was recovered from a woman in her late teens or twenties with acute or convalescent COVID-19. The chain links TRBV19 to TRBJ2-7; possible D gene TRBD2, 5 bases. CDR3 nucleotides: TGTGCCAGTAGTGGGAGCTTATACGAGCAGTACTTC. As protein: CASSGSLYEQYF.